Sequencing of this TCR beta chain was carried out in a study of a mutant IDH1 vaccine in newly diagnosed glioma. The wider study: Those enrolled had earlier been treated with radiotherapy, temozolomide, or both, mostly both.

TCRdb keeps only in-frame clones here, not all; method: immunoSEQ multiplex PCR. The sample holds 50,000 to 85,000 clones, approximately 84% seen once. Time point given: week 23, last vaccination. Every vaccine dose comprised 300 ug of mutant IDH1 20-mer peptide plus topical imiquimod. The junction had 7 bases not matched to a gene; V was cut back by 5 bases and J by 16 bases. CDR3 length: 12 amino acids. In germline, CDR1 is SEHNR, CDR2 FQNEAQ (reference sequence). Comment on this clone: As yet, its antigen is unknown.

The rearrangement links TRBV7-9 to TRBJ2-1; 11 bases are a match to TRBD2. The source was PBMCs, collected from a glioma patient whose treatment included an IDH1 peptide vaccine. This receptor was obtained from a young man with glioma. The CDR3 bases are TGTGCCAGCAGCCCCCCTAGCGGGAGGAAATTCTTC. Its translation is CASSPPSGRKFF.